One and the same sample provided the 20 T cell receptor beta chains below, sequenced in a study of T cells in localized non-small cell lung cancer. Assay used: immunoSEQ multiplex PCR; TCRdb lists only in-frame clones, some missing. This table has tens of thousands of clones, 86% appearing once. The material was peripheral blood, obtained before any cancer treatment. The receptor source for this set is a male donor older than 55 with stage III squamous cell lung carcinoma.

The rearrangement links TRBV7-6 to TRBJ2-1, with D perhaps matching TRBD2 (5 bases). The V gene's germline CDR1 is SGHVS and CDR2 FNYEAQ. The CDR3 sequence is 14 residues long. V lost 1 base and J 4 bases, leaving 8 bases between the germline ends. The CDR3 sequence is CASSLEVAYNEQFF. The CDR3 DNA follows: TGTGCCAGCAGCTTAGAGGTAGCGTACAATGAGCAGTTCTTC.

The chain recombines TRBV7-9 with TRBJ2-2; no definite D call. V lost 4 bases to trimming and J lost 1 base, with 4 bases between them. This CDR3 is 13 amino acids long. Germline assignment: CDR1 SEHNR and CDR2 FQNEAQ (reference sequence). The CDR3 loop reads CASSSRNTGELFF. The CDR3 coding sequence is TGTGCCAGCAGCTCCCGGAACACCGGGGAGCTGTTTTTT.

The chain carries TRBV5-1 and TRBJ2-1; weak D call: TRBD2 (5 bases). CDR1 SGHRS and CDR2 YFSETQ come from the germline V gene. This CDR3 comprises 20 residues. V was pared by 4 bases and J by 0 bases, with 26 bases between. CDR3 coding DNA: TGCGCCAGCAGCGGTGGTCCGGGGAATCTACCCTTGAGCTCCTACAATGAGCAGTTCTTC. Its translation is CASSGGPGNLPLSSYNEQFF.

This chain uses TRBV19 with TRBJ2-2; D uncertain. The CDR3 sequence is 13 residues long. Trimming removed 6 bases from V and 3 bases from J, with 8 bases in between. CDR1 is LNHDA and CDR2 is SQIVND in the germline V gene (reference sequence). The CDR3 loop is CASSLLDTGELFF. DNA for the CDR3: TGTGCCAGTAGCCTTTTAGACACCGGGGAGCTGTTTTTT.

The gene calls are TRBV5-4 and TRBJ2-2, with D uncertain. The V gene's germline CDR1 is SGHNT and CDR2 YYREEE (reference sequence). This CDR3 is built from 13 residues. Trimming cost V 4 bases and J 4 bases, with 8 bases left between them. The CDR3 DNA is TGTGCCAGCAGCGTCCAGAGCACCGGGGAGCTGTTTTTT. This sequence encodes CASSVQSTGELFF.

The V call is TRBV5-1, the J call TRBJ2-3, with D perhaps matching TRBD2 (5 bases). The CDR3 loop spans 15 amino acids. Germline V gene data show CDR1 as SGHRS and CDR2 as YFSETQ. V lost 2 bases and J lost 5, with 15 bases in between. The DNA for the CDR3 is TGCGCCAGCAGCTTTAACGGGGAGTTCGGAGATACGCAGTATTTT. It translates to CASSFNGEFGDTQYF.

CDR3 bases: TGTGCCAGCAGCCAAGATCTTGCCGGAGCTTATGGCTACACCTTC. It specifies CASSQDLAGAYGYTF. This chain connects TRBV4-2 to TRBJ1-2; D unresolved. The CDR3 is made up of 15 amino acids. V dropped 0 bases and J dropped 5 bases, with 13 bases sitting between them. The V gene's germline CDR1 is LGHNA and CDR2 YNFKEQ.

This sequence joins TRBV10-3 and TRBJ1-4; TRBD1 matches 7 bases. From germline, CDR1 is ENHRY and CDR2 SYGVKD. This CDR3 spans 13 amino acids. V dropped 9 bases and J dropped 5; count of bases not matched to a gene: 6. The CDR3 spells CAITGTENEKLFF. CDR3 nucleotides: TGTGCCATAACCGGGACAGAGAATGAAAAACTGTTTTTT.

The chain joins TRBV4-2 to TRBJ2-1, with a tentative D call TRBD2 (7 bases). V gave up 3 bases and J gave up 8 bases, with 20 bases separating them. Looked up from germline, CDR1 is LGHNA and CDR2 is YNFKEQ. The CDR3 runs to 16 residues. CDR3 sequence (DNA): TGTGCCAGCAGCCAGGCCGCAGGCGGGGGCCGGTATGAGCAGTTCTTC. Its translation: CASSQAAGGGRYEQFF.

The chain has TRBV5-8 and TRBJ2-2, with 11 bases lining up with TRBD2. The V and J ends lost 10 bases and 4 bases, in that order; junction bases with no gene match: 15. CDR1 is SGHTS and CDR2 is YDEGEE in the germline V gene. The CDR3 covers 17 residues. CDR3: CASHKAGTSGITGELFF. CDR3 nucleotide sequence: TGTGCCTCCCATAAAGCGGGGACTAGCGGAATCACCGGGGAGCTGTTTTTT.

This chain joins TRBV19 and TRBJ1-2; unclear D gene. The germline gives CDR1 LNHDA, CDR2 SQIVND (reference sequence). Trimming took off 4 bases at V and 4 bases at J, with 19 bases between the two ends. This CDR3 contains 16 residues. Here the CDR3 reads CASSTMMGFRGYGYTF. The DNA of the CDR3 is TGTGCCAGTAGTACGATGATGGGTTTCCGGGGCTATGGCTACACCTTC.

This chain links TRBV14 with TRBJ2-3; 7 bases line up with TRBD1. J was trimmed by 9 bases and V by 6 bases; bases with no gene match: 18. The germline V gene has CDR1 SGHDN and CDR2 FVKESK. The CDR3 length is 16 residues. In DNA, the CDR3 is TGTGCCAGCAGTCAACAGGGACAGAAAGCGCCGGGGACGCAGTATTTT. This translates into CASSQQGQKAPGTQYF.

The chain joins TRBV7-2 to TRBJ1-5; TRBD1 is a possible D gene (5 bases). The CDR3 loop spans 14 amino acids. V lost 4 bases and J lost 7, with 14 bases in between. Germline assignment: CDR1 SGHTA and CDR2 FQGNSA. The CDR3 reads CASSSDPGAQPQHF. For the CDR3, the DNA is TGTGCCAGCAGCTCGGACCCCGGGGCCCAGCCCCAGCATTTT.

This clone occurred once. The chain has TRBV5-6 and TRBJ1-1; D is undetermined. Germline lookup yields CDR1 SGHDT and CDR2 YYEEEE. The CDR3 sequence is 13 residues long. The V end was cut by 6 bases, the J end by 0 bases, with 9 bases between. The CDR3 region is CASTQVMNTEAFF. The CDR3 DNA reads TGTGCCAGCACGCAGGTCATGAACACTGAAGCTTTCTTT.

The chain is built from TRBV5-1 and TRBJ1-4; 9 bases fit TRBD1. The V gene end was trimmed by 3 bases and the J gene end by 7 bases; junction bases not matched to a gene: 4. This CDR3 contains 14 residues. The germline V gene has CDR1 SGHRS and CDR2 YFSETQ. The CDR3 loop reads CASSSTGGIEKLFF. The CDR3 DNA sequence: TGCGCCAGCAGCTCGACAGGGGGGATTGAAAAACTGTTTTTT. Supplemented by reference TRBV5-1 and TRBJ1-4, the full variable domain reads KAGVTQTPRYLIKTRGQQVTLSCSPISGHRSVSWYQQTPGQGLQFLFEYFSETQRNKGNFPGRFSGRQFSNSRSEMNVSTLELGDSALYLCASSSTGGIEKLFFGSGTQLSVL.

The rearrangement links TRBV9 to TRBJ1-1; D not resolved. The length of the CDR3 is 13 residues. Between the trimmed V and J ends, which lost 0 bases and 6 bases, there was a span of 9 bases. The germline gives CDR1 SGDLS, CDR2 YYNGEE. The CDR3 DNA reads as TGTGCCAGCAGCGTAGCCCTGGATGCTGAAGCTTTCTTT. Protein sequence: CASSVALDAEAFF.

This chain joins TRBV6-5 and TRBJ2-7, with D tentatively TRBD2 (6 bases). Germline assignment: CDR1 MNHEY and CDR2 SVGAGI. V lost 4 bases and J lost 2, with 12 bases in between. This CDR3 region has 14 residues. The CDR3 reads CASSSGRGPYEQYF. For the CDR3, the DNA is TGTGCCAGCAGTTCGGGGCGGGGCCCCTACGAGCAGTACTTC.

CDR3 nucleotide sequence: TGTGCCAGCAGTCGATCAGGGGTGGGCGGCTACACCTTC. It encodes CASSRSGVGGYTF. V usage is TRBV27 and J usage is TRBJ1-2; possible D gene TRBD1, 6 bases. The V gene lost 5 bases and the J gene lost 8 bases, with 15 bases spanning the gap. Germline V CDR1 and CDR2: MNHEY, SMNVEV (reference sequence). The CDR3 spans 13 residues.

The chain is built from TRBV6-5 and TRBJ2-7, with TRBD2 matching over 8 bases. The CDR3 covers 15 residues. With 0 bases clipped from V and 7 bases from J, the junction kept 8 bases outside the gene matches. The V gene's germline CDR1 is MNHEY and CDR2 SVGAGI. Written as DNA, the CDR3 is TGTGCCAGCAGTTACTCCCCCGGGAGGGGGTGGGAGCAGTACTTC. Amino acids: CASSYSPGRGWEQYF.

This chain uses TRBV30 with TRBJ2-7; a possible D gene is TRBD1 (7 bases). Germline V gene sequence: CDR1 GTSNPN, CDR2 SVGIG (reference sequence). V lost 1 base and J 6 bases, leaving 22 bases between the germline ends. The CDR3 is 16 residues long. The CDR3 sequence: CAWSALATGEYSEQYF. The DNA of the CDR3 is TGTGCCTGGAGTGCACTAGCAACAGGGGAATATAGCGAGCAGTACTTC.